One sample yielded the 9 T cell receptor beta chains listed below, sequenced in a study of T cells in Graves' hyperthyroidism and ophthalmopathy. Researchers took RNA transcripts and amplified the TCR beta CDR3 regions from them. Primed by the HTBI set, a first-round RT-PCR was run on the TCR CDR3. Using its own MiXCR run on the multiplex PCR reads, TCRdb lists one record per CDR3 protein. The data contain about 560,000 distinct CDR3 sequences, around 15% of them singletons. The sample comprised blood. These receptors were collected from a woman between 18 and 29 years old with Graves' hyperthyroidism.

This clonotype has at least ten counts. V is TRBV12-3 or TRBV12-4 and J is TRBJ1-2; D possibly corresponds to TRBD1 (6 bases). V was clipped by 1 base and J by 2 bases, with 11 bases between them. The length of the CDR3 is 15 residues. The CDR3 coding sequence is TGTGCCAGCAGTTTAGAAGGGGGTGGGAACTATGGCTACACCTTC. Amino acid sequence: CASSLEGGGNYGYTF.

This clonotype occurred many times. The chain has TRBV3-1 and TRBJ2-5; a possible D gene is TRBD2 (6 bases). V was clipped by 1 base and J by 1 base, with 10 bases between them. CDR3 length: 15 amino acids. The germline V gene has CDR1 LGHDT and CDR2 YNNKEL (reference sequence). This CDR3 is CASSQGIGGQETQYF. For the CDR3, the DNA is TGTGCCAGCAGCCAAGGAATCGGGGGCCAAGAGACCCAGTACTTC.

The chain has TRBV12-3 or TRBV12-4 and TRBJ2-1; 9 bases are a match to TRBD2. Trimming at V came to 6 bases and at J to 3 bases, leaving 12 bases not matched to a gene. The CDR3 totals 17 residues. CDR3 nucleotides: TGTGCCAGCAGGCCAGGTGGCGGGAGGGCCATCTACAATGAGCAGTTCTTC. This sequence encodes CASRPGGGRAIYNEQFF.

At least ten counts were recorded for this clonotype. The V gene is TRBV20-1, the J gene TRBJ2-3, with D possibly being TRBD2 (5 bases). This CDR3 is 14 amino acids long. Trimming left V 6 bases short and J 0 bases short, with 13 bases between. Per germline, CDR1 DFQATT and CDR2 SNEGSKA (reference sequence). As DNA, the CDR3 is TGCAGTGCCGATAGCGTGCCTAGCACAGATACGCAGTATTTT. Amino acid sequence: CSADSVPSTDTQYF.

The genes are TRBV7-9 and TRBJ2-6; D remains ambiguous. The ends were cut back, 5 bases at V and 0 bases at J, with 8 bases in the middle. The CDR3 extends over 15 amino acids. Germline CDR1 is SEHNR and CDR2 is FQNEAQ (reference sequence). In nucleotides, the CDR3 is TGTGCCAGCAGCCGAGACAACTCTGGGGCCAACGTCCTGACTTTC. Amino acids: CASSRDNSGANVLTF.

A note on this clonotype: A much larger clone is a single base away; this may be a read error. This chain joins TRBV6-5 and TRBJ2-5; 8 nucleotides align to TRBD2. The CDR3 spans 17 residues. Looked up from germline, CDR1 is MNHEY and CDR2 is SVGAGI. The CDR3 reads CAGSYLSFGGGSETQYF. The CDR3 DNA reads as TGTGCCGGCAGTTACCTAAGTTTTGGCGGGGGGTCCGAGACCCAGTACTTC.

This clonotype was observed a handful of times. This chain links TRBV7-2 with TRBJ2-5, with TRBD2 as a possible D gene (6 bases). The germline V and J ends were trimmed by 4 bases and 6 bases, with 12 bases remaining between them. Germline-derived CDR1 and CDR2 are SGHTA and FQGNSA. The CDR3 runs 13 residues. This chain's CDR3 is CASSSGGGKTQYF. In DNA form, the CDR3 reads TGTGCCAGCAGCTCAGGAGGCGGGAAGACCCAGTACTTC.

This clonotype was observed at least ten times. This rearrangement joins TRBV7-2 to TRBJ2-7; 7 positions match TRBD1. CDR1 is SGHTA, CDR2 FQGNSA, per germline. J lost 2 bases, V lost 5 bases, and 9 bases had no gene match. The CDR3 totals 15 residues. The CDR3 nucleotides are TGTGCCAGCAGCACAAAACCGGGACAGACCTACGAGCAGTACTTC. Translated, it gives CASSTKPGQTYEQYF.

This clonotype has ten or more counts. J is TRBJ1-1 and V is TRBV29-1, with D hard to call. V was pared by 6 bases and J by 3 bases, with 5 bases between. Germline V gene lookup returns CDR1 SQVTM and CDR2 ANQGSEA. The CDR3 loop spans 10 amino acids. The DNA for the CDR3 is TGCAGCGTGCGGGACACTGAAGCTTTCTTT. Residues: CSVRDTEAFF.